This T cell receptor beta chain was found in a study of cytomegalovirus exposure and HLA in healthy donors. In the case of this clone: The target antigen is unknown.

Study-level results: Altogether, about 160 TCR beta chains were recorded as cytomegalovirus-associated.

V gave up 4 bases and J gave up 3 bases; unmatched junction bases: 5. CDR1 MNHEY and CDR2 SVGAGI come from the germline V gene. The CDR3 consists of 15 residues. Repertoires were generated with immunoSEQ multiplex PCR, while TCRdb's copy carries only in-frame clones and drops some. The sample holds over 200,000 clones, just over 85% seen once. The chain links TRBV6-5 to TRBJ2-3; TRBD2 matches 9 bases. Material: PBMCs. The clonotype was recovered from a woman younger than 30 in good health and CMV-seronegative. CDR3 nucleotides: TGTGCCAGCAGTTCAGTAGCGGGAGCAACAGATACGCAGTATTTT. Translating it yields CASSSVAGATDTQYF.